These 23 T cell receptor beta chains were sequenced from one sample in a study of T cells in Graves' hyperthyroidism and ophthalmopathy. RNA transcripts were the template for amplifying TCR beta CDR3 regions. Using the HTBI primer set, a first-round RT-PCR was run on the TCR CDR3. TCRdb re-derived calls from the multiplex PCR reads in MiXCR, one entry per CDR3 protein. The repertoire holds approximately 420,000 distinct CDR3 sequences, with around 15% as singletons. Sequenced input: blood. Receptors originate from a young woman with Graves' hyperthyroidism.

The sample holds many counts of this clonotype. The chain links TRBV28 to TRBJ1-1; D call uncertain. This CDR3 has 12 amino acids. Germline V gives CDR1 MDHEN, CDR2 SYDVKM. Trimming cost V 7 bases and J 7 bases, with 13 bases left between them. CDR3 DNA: TGTGCCAGCACTCTTGACGGTGGTGAAGCTTTCTTT. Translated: CASTLDGGEAFF.

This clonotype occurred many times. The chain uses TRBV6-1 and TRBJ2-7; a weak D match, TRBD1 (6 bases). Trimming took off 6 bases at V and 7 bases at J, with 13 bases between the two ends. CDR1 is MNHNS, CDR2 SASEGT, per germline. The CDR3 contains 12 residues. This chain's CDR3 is CASREQGYEQYF. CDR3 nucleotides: TGTGCCAGCAGGGAACAGGGCTATGAGCAGTACTTC.

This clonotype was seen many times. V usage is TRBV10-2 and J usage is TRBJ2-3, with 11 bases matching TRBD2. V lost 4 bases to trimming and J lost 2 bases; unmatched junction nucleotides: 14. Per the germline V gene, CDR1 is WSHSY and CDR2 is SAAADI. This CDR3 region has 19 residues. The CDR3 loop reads CASSALPGLAEATTDTQYF. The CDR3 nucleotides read TGCGCCAGCAGTGCACTCCCGGGACTAGCGGAAGCAACCACAGATACGCAGTATTTT.

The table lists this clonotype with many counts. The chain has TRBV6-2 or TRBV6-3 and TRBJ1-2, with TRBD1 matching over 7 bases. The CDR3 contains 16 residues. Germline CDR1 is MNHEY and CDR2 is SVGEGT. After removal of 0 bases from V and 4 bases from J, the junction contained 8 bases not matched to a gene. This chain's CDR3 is CASSYSGTALGYGYTF. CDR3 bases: TGTGCCAGCAGTTACTCCGGGACAGCACTAGGCTATGGCTACACCTTC.

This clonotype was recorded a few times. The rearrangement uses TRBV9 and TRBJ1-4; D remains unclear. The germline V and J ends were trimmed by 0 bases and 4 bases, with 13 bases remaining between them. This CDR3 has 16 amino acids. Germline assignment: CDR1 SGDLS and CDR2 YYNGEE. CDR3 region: CASSVGQVRGNEKLFF. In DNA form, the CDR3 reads TGTGCCAGCAGCGTAGGACAAGTCCGCGGTAATGAAAAACTGTTTTTT.

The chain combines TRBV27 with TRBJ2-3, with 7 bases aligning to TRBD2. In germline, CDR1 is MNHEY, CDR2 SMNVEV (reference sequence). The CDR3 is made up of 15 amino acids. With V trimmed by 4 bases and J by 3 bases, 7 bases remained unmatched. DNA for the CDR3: TGTGCCAGCAGTTCCGTGGGACTAAGAACAGATACGCAGTATTTT. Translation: CASSSVGLRTDTQYF.

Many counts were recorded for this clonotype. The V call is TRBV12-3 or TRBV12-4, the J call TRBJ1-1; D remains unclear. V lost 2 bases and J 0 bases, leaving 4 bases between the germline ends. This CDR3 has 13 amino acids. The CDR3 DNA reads TGTGCCAGCAGTTTAAGACTGAACACTGAAGCTTTCTTT. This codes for CASSLRLNTEAFF.

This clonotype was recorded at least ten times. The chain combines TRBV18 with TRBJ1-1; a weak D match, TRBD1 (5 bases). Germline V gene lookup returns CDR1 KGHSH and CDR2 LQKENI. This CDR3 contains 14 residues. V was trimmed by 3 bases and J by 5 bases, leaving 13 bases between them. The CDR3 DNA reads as TGTGCCAGCTCACCCCCGGCAGGGCGGACTGAAGCTTTCTTT. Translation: CASSPPAGRTEAFF.

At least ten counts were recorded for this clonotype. The CDR3 DNA reads TGTGCCTGGAACAGGGCGGGGAACACCGGGGAGCTGTTTTTT. It yields the protein CAWNRAGNTGELFF. This chain connects TRBV30 to TRBJ2-2, with D possibly matching TRBD1 (6 bases). The germline V and J ends were trimmed by 4 bases and 1 base, with 10 bases remaining between them. Germline CDR1 and CDR2: GTSNPN and SVGIG (reference sequence). The CDR3 contains 14 residues.

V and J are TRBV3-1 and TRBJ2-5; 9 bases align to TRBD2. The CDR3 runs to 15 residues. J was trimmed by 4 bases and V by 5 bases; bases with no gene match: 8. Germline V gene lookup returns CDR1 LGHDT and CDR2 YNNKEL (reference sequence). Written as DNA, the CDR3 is TGTGCCAGCAGCAGTAGCGGGAGTTTGGGAGAGACCCAGTACTTC. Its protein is CASSSSGSLGETQYF.

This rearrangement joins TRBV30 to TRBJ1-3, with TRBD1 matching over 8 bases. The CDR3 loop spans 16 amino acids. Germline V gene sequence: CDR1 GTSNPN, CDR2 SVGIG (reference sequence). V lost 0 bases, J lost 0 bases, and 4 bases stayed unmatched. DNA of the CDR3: TGTGCCTGGAGTGTACAGGGGGGTACCTCTGGAAACACCATATATTTT. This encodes CAWSVQGGTSGNTIYF.

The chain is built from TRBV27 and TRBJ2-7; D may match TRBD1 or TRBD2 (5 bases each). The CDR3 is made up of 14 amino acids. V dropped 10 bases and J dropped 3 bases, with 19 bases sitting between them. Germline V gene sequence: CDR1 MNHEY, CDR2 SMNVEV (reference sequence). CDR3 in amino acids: CATTRLGENYEQYF. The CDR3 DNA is TGTGCCACCACGCGTTTGGGGGAGAACTACGAGCAGTACTTC.

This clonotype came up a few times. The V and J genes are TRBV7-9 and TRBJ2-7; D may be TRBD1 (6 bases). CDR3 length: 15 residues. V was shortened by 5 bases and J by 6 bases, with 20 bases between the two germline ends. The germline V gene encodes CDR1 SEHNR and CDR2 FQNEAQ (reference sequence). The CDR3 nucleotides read TGTGCCAGCAGCGCCTGGGGGCGGGTTGGTAGCGAGCAGTACTTC. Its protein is CASSAWGRVGSEQYF.

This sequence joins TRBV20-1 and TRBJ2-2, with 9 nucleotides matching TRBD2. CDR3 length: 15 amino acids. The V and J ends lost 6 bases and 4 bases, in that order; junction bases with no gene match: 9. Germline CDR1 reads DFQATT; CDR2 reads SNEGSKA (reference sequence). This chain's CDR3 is CSARGLAGSTGELFF. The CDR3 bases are TGCAGTGCCCGCGGTCTAGCGGGGTCCACCGGGGAGCTGTTTTTT.

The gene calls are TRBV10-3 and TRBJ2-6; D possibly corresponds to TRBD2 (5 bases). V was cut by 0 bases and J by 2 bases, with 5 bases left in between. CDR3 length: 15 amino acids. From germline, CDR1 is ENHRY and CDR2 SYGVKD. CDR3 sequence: CAISESGAGANVLTF. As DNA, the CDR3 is TGTGCCATCAGTGAGTCCGGGGCTGGGGCCAACGTCCTGACTTTC.

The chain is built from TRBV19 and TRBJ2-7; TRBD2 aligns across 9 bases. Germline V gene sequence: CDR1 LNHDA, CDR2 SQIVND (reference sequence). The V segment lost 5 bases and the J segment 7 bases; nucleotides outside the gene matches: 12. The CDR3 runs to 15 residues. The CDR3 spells CASSALAGPRGEQYF. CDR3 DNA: TGTGCCAGTAGTGCCCTAGCGGGACCCAGGGGGGAGCAGTACTTC.

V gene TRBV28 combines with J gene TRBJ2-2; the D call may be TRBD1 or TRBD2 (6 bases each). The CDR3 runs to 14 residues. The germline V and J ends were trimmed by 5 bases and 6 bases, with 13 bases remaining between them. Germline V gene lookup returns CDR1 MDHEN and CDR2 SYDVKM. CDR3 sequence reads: CASSNGGRSGELFF. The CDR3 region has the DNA TGTGCCAGCAGTAATGGGGGGCGCTCCGGGGAGCTGTTTTTT.

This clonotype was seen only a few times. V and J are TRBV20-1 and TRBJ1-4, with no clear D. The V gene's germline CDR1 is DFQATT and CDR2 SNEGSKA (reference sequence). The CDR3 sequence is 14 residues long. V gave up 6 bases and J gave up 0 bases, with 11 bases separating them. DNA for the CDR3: TGCAGTGCCAGTAAGGATGCAACTAATGAAAAACTGTTTTTT. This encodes CSASKDATNEKLFF.

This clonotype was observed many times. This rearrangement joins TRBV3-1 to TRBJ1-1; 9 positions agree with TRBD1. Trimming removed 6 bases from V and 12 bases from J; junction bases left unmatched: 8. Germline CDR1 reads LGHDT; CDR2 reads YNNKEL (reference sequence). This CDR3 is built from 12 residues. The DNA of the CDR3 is TGTGCCAGCAGATCCGGGACAGGGTTGACTTTCTTT. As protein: CASRSGTGLTFF.

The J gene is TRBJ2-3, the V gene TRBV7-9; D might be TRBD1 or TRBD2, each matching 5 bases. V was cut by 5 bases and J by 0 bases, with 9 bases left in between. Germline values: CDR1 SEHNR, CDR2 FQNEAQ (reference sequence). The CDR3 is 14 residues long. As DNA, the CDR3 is TGTGCCAGCAGCCGATGGGACAGCACAGATACGCAGTATTTT. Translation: CASSRWDSTDTQYF. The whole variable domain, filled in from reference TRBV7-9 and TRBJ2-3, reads DTGVSQNPRHKITKRGQNVTFRCDPISEHNRLYWYRQTLGQGPEFLTYFQNEAQLEKSRLLSDRFSAERPKGSFSTLEIQRTEQGDSAMYLCASSRWDSTDTQYFGPGTRLTVL.

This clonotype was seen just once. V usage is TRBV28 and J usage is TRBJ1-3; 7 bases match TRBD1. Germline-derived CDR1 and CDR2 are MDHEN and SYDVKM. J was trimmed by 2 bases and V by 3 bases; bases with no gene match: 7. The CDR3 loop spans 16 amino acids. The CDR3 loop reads CASSFSGTGAGNTIYF. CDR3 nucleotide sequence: TGTGCCAGCAGTTTTTCGGGAACAGGGGCTGGAAACACCATATATTTT.

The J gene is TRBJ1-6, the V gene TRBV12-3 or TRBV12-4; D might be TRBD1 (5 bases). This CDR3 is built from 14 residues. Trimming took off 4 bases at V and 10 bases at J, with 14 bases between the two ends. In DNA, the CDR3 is TGTGCCAGCAGTTCCAGGGCGAATCTCTCACCCCTCCACTTT. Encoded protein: CASSSRANLSPLHF.

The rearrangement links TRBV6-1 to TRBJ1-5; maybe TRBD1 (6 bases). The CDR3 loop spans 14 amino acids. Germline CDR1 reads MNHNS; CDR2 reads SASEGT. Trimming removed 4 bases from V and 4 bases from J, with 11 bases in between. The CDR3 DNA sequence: TGTGCCAGCAGTGGAGAACAGGGTAATCAGCCCCAGCATTTT. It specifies CASSGEQGNQPQHF.